This T cell receptor (beta chain) is from a study of control samples from healthy donors and cancer patients. Sequencing used immunoSEQ multiplex PCR; TCRdb keeps in-frame clones, though not all of them. The data contain fewer than 500,000 clones, over 75% of them seen just once; the ten biggest clones take up 6% to 7%. The CDR3 totals 15 residues. The germline V gene has CDR1 SGHRS and CDR2 YFSETQ. V was trimmed by 4 bases and J by 5 bases, leaving 19 bases between them. Sequencing was done on a sample of PBMCs. The gene calls are TRBV5-1 and TRBJ2-7; D perhaps matches TRBD2 (5 bases). This clonotype originated in a middle-aged man with head and neck cancer. The DNA for the CDR3 is TGCGCCAGCAGCCTGGGAGATGTTCCCTTGGACGAGCAGTACTTC. Its protein is CASSLGDVPLDEQYF.